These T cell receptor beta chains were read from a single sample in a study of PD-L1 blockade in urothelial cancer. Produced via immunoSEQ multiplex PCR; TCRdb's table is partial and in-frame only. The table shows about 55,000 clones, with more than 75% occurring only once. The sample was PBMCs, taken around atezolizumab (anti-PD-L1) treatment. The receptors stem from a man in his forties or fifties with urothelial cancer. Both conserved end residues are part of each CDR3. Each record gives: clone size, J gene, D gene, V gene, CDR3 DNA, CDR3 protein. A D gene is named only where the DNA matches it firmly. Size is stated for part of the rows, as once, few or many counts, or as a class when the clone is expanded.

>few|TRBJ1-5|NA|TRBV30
TGTGCCTGGAGTATGGCCCTCCCTTATAGCAATCAGCCCCAGCATTTT
CAWSMALPYSNQPQHF
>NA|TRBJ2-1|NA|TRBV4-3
TGCGCCAGCAGCCAAGACTCGGCGGTGAGCTCCTACAATGAGCAGTTCTTC
CASSQDSAVSSYNEQFF
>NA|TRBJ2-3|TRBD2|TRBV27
TGTGCCAGCAGTTTAAGCGGACTAGCCACAGATACGCAGTATTTT
CASSLSGLATDTQYF
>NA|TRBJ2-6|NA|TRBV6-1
TGTGCCAGCAGTGCTCAGGGTACCGGGGCCAACGTCCTGACTTTC
CASSAQGTGANVLTF
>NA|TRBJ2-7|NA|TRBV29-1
TGCAGCGTTGGACAGGCCTACGAGCAGTACTTC
CSVGQAYEQYF
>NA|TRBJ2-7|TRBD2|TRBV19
TGTGCCAGTAGTTTTGGGGCGGGAGCTCACCCCTACGAGCAGTACTTC
CASSFGAGAHPYEQYF
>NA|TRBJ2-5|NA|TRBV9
TGTGCCAGCAGCCCCCCAGCCCCGACAGGCAGGGAGACCCAGTACTTC
CASSPPAPTGRETQYF
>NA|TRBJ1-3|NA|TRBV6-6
TGTGCCAGCAGTGACAGGAAAGGACACACCATATATTTT
CASSDRKGHTIYF
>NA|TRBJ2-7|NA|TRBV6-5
TGTGCCAGCAGTTACGCCGACACAACCTACGAGCAGTACTTC
CASSYADTTYEQYF
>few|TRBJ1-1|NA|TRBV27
TGTGCCAGCAGTTTAAATAATCCGAACACTGAAGCTTTCTTT
CASSLNNPNTEAFF
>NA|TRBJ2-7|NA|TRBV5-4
TGTGCCAGCAGCCCGACAGGAATGTACGAGCAGTACTTC
CASSPTGMYEQYF
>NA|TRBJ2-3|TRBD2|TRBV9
TGTGCCAGCAGCGCTAGCGGCCGCACAGATACGCAGTATTTT
CASSASGRTDTQYF
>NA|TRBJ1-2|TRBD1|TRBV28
TGTGCCAGCAGTTTAGGGACAGGGGTCTATGGCTACACCTTC
CASSLGTGVYGYTF
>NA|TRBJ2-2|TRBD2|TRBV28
TGTGCCAGCAGTTTATGGCGGCTAGCGGGAGGCCCCGGGGAGCTGTTTTTT
CASSLWRLAGGPGELFF
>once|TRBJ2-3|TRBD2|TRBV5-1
TGCGCCAGCAGCTACGGACTAGCCACAGATACGCAGTATTTT
CASSYGLATDTQYF
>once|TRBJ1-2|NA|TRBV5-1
TGCGCCAGCAGCCCCACGGACAGTACCCGCGGGGGCTACACCTTC
CASSPTDSTRGGYTF
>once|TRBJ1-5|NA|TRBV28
TGTGCCAGCAGTACTACAGGGAGCAATCAGCCCCAGCATTTT
CASSTTGSNQPQHF
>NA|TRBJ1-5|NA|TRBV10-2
TGCGCCAGCGCAGGAACTAATCAGCCCCAGCATTTT
CASAGTNQPQHF
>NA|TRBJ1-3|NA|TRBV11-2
TGTGCCAGCAGCTTAGCTAGGGGAAACACCATATATTTT
CASSLARGNTIYF